This T cell receptor beta chain was retrieved from a study of T cell repertoires in cytomegalovirus infection. TCRdb reprocessed the reads with MiXCR, giving one entry per CDR3 protein. Among about 830,000 distinct CDR3 sequences listed, roughly 33% were seen once. With regard to this clonotype: The antigen is undetermined.

V lost 5 bases, J lost 7 bases, and 12 bases lay in between. Germline lookup yields CDR1 MNHEY and CDR2 SMNVEV (reference sequence). This CDR3 is 14 amino acids long. This clonotype was sampled from a human donor in good health (CMV status not recorded). Some clones in this sample may be carry-over from other donors' samples. The J gene is TRBJ1-6, the V gene TRBV27; TRBD1 is a possible D gene (5 bases). This sample comprised cultured CD8+ T cells from PBMCs, obtained from culture after CMV antigen stimulation. The CDR3 region has the DNA TGTGCCAGCAGTACCGGGACGCCAAATTCACCCCTCCACTTT. Residues: CASSTGTPNSPLHF.